This T cell receptor beta chain comes out of a study of cytomegalovirus exposure and HLA in healthy donors. CDR1 and CDR2 from the germline V gene are SQVTM and ANQGSEA. Trimming removed 4 bases from V and 0 bases from J; junction bases left unmatched: 7. The CDR3 length is 15 residues. Nominally healthy donors were sampled, though unrecorded immune exposures were likely. PCR amplification relied on 60 Vbeta primers (plus 13 Jbeta primers). Clones were read by immunoSEQ multiplex PCR, and TCRdb kept only the in-frame ones, dropping some. Here the sample spans about 120,000 clones, 80% being singletons. Study-level results: A link between a missense DCLRE1C variant and TCR beta V- and J-gene trimming emerged from a later analysis.

In the case of this clone: Its antigen is unknown.

The chain links TRBV29-1 to TRBJ2-3; 7 bases line up with TRBD2. The sequencing sample was made of PBMCs. The sequence was obtained from a female donor in good health and CMV-seronegative. The CDR3 DNA sequence: TGCAGCGTTGTGGGGCGGGGGAGAAGCACAGATACGCAGTATTTT. It yields the protein CSVVGRGRSTDTQYF.